The subject of this entry is one T cell receptor beta chain. This entry belongs to a study of T cells expressing NK-cell markers. The TCR beta cDNA came from 5'RACE template switching with UMIs. TCRdb processed the 5' RACE reads again and assigns one entry to each CDR3 protein, with no DNA. This sample's table has 350,000 to 400,000 distinct CDR3 sequences. The clonotype comes from a woman aged 45-65 years in good health. Source material: blood T cells: a sorted CD56 or NKG2C T cell subset, CD4+ or CD8+ T cells, or bulk PBMC T cells (not recorded which).

CDR3 sequence: CASSPLGYEQYF. V gene TRBV5-1 combines with J gene TRBJ2-7. CDR1 is SGHRS, CDR2 YFSETQ, per germline. The CDR3 is made up of 12 amino acids.